This T cell receptor beta chain was sequenced for a study of cytomegalovirus exposure and HLA in healthy donors. Clones were sequenced by immunoSEQ multiplex PCR, and TCRdb holds only the in-frame ones, with some missing. This sample has fewer than 350,000 clones, with approximately 88% found just once. About this clone itself: The antigen remains unidentified.

Germline loops: CDR1 MDHEN, CDR2 SYDVKM. Trimming stripped 5 bases from V and 6 bases from J, with 13 bases between. The CDR3 consists of 13 residues. Notes on the study in general: Usually a TCR sequence was rare, but some public TCRs were found in many donors. The finding came from a later analysis; first-cohort TCR clusters tended to co-occur in the 95 to 150 validation repertoires. Specificity for CMV antigens was confirmed in vitro for a few of the CMV-associated chains.

This receptor was identified in a woman under 30 in good health and CMV-seronegative. This sequence joins TRBV28 and TRBJ1-2; the D gene is possibly TRBD1 (5 bases). Input material: PBMCs. In DNA form, the CDR3 reads TGTGCCAGCAGTCGAACAGGATCCAATGGCTACACCTTC. This translates into CASSRTGSNGYTF.